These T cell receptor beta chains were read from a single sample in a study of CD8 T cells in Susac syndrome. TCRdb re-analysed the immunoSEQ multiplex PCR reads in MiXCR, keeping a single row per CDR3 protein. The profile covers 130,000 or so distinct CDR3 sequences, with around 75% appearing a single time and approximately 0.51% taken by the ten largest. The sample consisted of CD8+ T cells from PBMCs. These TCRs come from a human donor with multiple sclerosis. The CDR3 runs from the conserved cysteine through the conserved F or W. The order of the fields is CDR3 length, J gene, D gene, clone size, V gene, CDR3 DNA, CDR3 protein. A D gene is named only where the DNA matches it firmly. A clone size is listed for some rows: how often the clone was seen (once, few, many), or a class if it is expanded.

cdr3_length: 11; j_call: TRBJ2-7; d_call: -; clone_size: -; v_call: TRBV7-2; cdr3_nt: TGTGCCAGCAACTGGGGTTACGAACAGTACTTC; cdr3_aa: CASNWGYEQYF
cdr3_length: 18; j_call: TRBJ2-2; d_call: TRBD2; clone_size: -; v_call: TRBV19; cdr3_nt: TGTGCCAGTAGTATCGATAGCGGGAGGGTCTCGAACACCGGGGAGCTGTTTTTT; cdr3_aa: CASSIDSGRVSNTGELFF
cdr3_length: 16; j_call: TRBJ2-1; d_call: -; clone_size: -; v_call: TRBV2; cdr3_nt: TGTGCCAGCATTAAAGGGGGGGGGAGCTCCTACAATGAGCAGTTCTTC; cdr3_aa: CASIKGGGSSYNEQFF
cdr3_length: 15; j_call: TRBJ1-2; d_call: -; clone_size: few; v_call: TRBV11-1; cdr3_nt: TGTGCCAGCAGCTTAAGTTTAGACGCCGCTGAGGGCTACACCTTC; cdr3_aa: CASSLSLDAAEGYTF
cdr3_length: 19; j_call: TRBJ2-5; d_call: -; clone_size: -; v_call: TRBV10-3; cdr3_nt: TGTGCCATCAGTGAATTGGGTCGCTTGGGGGTCTCAGGGCAAGAGACCCAGTACTTC; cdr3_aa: CAISELGRLGVSGQETQYF
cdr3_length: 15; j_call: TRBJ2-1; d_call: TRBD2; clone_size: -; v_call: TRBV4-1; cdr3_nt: TGCGCCAGCAGCCCGGGACTAGCGGGATTCAATGAGCAGTTCTTC; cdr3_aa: CASSPGLAGFNEQFF
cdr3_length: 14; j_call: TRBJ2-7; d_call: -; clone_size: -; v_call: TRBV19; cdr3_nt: TGTGCCAGTAGTATAGGCGGGACAACCCACGAGCAGTACTTC; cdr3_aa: CASSIGGTTHEQYF
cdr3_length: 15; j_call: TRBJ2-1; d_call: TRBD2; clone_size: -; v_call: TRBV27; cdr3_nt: TGTGCCAGCAGACTCGGGACTAGATCGAGTCGGGAGCAGTTCTTC; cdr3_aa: CASRLGTRSSREQFF
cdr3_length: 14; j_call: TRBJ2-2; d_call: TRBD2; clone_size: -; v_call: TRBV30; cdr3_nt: TGTGCCTGGGACCCCAGGGAGGGCACCGGGGAGCTGTTTTTT; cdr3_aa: CAWDPREGTGELFF
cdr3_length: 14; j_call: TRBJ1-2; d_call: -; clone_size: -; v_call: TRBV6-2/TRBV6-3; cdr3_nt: TGTGCCAGCGGACTCGAGGCGGTGGGCTATGGCTACACCTTC; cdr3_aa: CASGLEAVGYGYTF
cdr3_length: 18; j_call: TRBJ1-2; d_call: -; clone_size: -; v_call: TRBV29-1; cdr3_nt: TGCAGCGTTGAAGTTACCAAGATTAGCCCGGGAGCTAACTATGGCTACACCTTC; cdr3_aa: CSVEVTKISPGANYGYTF
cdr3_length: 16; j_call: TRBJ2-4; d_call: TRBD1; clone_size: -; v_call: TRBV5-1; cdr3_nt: TGCGCCAGCAGCTCGGAAACGACAGGGGGCGGGAACATTCAGTACTTC; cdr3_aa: CASSSETTGGGNIQYF
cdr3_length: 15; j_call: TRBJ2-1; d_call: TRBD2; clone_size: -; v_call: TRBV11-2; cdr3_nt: TGTGCCAGCAGCTCAACTAGCGGGGTATACAATGAGCAGTTCTTC; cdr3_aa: CASSSTSGVYNEQFF
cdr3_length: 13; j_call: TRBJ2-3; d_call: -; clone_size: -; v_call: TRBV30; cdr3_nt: TGTGCCTGGATTGTAGCTGGGGCAGATACGCAGTATTTT; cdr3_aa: CAWIVAGADTQYF
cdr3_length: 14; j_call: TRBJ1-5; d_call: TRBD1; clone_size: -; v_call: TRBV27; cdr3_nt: TGTGCCAGCAGTCTAGGACAGGGCGGGCAGACCCAGCATTTT; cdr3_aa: CASSLGQGGQTQHF
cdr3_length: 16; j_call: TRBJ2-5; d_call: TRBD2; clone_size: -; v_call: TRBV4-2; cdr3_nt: TGTGCCAGCAGCCAAGAAGCCGGGGGGATTACGGAGACCCAGTACTTC; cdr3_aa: CASSQEAGGITETQYF
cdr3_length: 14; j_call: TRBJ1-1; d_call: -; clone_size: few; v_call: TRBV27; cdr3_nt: TGTGCCAGCAGTTTAGGGGCCGGGAACACTGAAGCTTTCTTT; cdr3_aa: CASSLGAGNTEAFF
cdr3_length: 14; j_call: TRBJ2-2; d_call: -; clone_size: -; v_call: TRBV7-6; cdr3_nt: TGTGCCAGCAGCGTATACACAGGAACCGGGGAGCTGTTTTTT; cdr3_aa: CASSVYTGTGELFF
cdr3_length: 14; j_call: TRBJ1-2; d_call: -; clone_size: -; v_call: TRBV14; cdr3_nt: TGTGCCAGCACCCCGGCGCACACCGGCTATGGCTACACCTTC; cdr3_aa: CASTPAHTGYGYTF
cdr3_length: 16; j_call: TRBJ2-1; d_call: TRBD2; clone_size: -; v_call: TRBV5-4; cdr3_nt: TGTGCCAGCAGCTTGACTAGCGGGGGGATCTACAATGAGCAGTTCTTC; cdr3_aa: CASSLTSGGIYNEQFF
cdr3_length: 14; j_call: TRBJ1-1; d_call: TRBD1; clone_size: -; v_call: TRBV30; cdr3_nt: TGTGCCTGGAGTCAGATGGGACAGGCACCTTCCGCTTTCTTT; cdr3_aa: CAWSQMGQAPSAFF
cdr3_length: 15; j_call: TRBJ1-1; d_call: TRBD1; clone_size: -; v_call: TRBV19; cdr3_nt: TGTGCCAGTAGTATGGGGGACAGATTGAACACTGAAGCTTTCTTT; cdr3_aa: CASSMGDRLNTEAFF
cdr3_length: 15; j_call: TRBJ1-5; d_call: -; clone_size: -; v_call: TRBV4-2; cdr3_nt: TGTGCCAGCAGCCAAAACTTCGGGGAAGGTCAGCCCCAGCATTTT; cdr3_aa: CASSQNFGEGQPQHF
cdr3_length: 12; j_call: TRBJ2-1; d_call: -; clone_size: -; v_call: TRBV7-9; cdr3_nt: TGTGCCAGCAGCTTATATGACTTTGAGCAGTTCTTC; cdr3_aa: CASSLYDFEQFF
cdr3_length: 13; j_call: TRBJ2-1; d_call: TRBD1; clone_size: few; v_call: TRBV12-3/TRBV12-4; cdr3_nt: TGTGCCAGCAGTTCGCAGGGGGCCGATGAGCAGTTCTTC; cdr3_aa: CASSSQGADEQFF
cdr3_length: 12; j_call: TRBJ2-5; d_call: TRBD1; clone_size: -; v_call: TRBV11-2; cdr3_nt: TGTGCCAGCAGCTCCGGACAGGGCGAGTGGGACTTC; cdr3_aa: CASSSGQGEWDF
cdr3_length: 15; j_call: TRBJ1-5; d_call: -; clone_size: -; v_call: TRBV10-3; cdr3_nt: TGTGCCATCAGTGAGGGTCAGCAGGGCAATCAGCCCCAGCATTTT; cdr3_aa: CAISEGQQGNQPQHF
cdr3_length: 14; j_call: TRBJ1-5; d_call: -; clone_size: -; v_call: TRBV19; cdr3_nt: TGTGCCGGCCGGGACACAAATAGCAATCAGCCCCAGCATTTT; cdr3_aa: CAGRDTNSNQPQHF
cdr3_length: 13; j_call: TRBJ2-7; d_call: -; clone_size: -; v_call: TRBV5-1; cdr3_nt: TGCGCCAGCAGCTTGGTGCCTAATAACGAGCAGTACTTC; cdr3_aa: CASSLVPNNEQYF
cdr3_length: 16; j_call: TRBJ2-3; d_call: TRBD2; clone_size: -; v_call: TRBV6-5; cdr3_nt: TGTGCCAGCAGTTACGATGCGGGGGGAAGTAGAAATACGCAGTATTTT; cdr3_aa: CASSYDAGGSRNTQYF
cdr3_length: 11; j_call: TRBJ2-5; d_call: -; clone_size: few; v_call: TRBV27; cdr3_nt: TGTGCCAGCAGTTTTGGCGGGACCCAGTACTTC; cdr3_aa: CASSFGGTQYF
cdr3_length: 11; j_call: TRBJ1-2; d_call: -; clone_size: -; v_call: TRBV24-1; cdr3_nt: TGTGCCACCAGTGATTCCAATGGCTACACCTTC; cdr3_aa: CATSDSNGYTF
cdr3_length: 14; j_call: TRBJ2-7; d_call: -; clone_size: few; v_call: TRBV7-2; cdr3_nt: TGTGCCAGCAGCTTAGATTTACCCTCCTACGAGCAGTACTTC; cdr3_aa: CASSLDLPSYEQYF
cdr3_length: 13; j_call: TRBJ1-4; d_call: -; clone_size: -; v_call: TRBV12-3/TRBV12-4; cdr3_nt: TGTGCCAGCAGTTTTCCGCCAAATGAAAAACTGTTTTTT; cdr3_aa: CASSFPPNEKLFF
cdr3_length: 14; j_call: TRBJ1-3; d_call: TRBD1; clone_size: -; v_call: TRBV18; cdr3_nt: TGTGCCAGCTCACCGAGGGACAGCATACACACCATATATTTT; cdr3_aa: CASSPRDSIHTIYF
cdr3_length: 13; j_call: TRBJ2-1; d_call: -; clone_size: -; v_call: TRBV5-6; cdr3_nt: TGTGCCAGCAGCCCCACTACAGCGGGTGAGCAGTTCTTC; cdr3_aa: CASSPTTAGEQFF
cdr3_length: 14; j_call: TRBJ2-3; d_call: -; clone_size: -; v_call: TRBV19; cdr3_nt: TGTGCCAGTAGTTGGGGGCCCACCACAGATACGCAGTATTTT; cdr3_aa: CASSWGPTTDTQYF
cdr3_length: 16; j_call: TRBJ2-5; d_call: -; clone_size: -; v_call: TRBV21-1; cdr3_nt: TGTGCCAGCAGCAAAGGATTGACAGGGAGGGGAGAGACCCAGTACTTC; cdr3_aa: CASSKGLTGRGETQYF
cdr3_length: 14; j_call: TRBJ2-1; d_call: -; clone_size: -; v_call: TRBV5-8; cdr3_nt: TGTGCCAGCAGCTTGTTTCAGGGGATGGATGAGCAGTTCTTC; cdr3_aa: CASSLFQGMDEQFF
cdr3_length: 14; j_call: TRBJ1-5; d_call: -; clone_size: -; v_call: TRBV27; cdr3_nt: TGTGCCAGCACCCTCACAGGTAGCAATCAGCCCCAGCATTTT; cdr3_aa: CASTLTGSNQPQHF
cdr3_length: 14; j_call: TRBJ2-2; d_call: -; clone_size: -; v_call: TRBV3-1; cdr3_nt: TGTGCCAGCGAGCCACTAGTTGGCACCGGGGAGCTGTTTTTT; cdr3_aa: CASEPLVGTGELFF
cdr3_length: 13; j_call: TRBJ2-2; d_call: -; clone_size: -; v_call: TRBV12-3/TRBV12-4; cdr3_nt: TGTGCCAGCAGTTTATGGAACACCGGGGAGCTGTTTTTT; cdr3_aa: CASSLWNTGELFF
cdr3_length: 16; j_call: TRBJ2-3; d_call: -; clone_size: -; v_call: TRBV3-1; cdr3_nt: TGTGCCAGCAGCCAACTTTTGGGGACCTCCACAGATACGCAGTATTTT; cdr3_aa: CASSQLLGTSTDTQYF